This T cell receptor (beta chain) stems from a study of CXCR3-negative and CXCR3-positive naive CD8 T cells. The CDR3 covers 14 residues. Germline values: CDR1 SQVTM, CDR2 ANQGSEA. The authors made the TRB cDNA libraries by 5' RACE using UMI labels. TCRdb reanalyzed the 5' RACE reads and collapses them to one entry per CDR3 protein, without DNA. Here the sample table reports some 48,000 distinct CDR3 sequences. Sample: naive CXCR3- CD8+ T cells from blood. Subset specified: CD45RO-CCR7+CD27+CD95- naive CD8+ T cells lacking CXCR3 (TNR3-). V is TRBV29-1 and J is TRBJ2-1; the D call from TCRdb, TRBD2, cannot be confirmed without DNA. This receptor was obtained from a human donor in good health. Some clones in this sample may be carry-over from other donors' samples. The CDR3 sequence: CSVVGLAGDNEQFF.